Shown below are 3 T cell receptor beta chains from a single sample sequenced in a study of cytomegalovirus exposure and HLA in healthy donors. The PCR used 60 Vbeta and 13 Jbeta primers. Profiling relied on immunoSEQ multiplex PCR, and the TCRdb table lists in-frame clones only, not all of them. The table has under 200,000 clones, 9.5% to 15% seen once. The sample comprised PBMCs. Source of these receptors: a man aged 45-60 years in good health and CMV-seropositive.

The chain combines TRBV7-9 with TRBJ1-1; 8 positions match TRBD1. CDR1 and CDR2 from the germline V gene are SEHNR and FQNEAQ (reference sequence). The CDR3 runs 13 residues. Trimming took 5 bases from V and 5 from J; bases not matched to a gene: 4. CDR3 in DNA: TGTGCCAGCAGCACCGGGACAGGTACTGAAGCTTTCTTT. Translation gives CASSTGTGTEAFF.

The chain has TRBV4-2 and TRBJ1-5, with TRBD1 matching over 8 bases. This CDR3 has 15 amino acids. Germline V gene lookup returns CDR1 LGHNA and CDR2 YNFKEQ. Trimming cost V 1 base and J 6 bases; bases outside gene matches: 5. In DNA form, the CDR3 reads TGTGCCAGCAGCCAAGCGGACAGGGATTCTCAGCCCCAGCATTTT. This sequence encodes CASSQADRDSQPQHF.

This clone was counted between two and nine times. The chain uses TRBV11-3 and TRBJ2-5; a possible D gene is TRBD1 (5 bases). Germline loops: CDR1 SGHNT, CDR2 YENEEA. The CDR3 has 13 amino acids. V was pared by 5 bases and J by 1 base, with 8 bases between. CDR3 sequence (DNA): TGTGCCAGCAGCAGACAGATCCAAGAGACCCAGTACTTC. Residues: CASSRQIQETQYF. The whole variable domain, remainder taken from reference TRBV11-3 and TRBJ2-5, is EAGVVQSPRYKIIEKKQPVAFWCNPISGHNTLYWYLQNLGQGPELLIRYENEEAVDDSQLPKDRFSAERLKGVDSTLKIQPAELGDSAVYLCASSRQIQETQYFGPGTRLLVL.